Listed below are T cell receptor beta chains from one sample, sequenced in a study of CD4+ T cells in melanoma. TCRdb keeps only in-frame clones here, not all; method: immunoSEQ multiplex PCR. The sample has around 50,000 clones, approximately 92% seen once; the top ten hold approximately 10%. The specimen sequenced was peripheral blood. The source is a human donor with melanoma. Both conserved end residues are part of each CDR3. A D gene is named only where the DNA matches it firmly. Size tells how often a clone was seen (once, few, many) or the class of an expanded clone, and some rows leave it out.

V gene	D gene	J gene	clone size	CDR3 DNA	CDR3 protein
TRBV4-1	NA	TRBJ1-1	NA	TGCGCCAGCAGCCAAGAACCCGTGATGAACACTGAAGCTTTCTTT	CASSQEPVMNTEAFF
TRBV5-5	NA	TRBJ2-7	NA	TGTGCCAGCAGCTTACGGGGACCGACCTACGAGCAGTACTTC	CASSLRGPTYEQYF
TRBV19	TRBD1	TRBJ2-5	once	TGTGCCAGTAGTAAACAGGGGGCTAGGGAGACCCAGTACTTC	CASSKQGARETQYF
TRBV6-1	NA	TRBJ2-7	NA	TGTGCCAGCAGTGACAGGGCCCCAGGATGGGAGCAGTACTTC	CASSDRAPGWEQYF
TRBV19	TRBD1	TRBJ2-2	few	TGTGCCAGTAGTCCCCCCGCGGGACAGGCGAACACCGGGGAGCTGTTTTTT	CASSPPAGQANTGELFF
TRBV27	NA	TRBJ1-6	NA	TGTGCCAGCAGTTTATCGAATGAGTCCCCCATTTCACCCCTCCACTTT	CASSLSNESPISPLHF
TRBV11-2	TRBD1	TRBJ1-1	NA	TGTGCCAGCAGCTTCGGGACAGTAGGGATAAACACTGAAGCTTTCTTT	CASSFGTVGINTEAFF
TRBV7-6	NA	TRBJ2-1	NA	TGTGCCAGCAGCTTAACTCACGGCCAGTACAATGAGCAGTTCTTC	CASSLTHGQYNEQFF
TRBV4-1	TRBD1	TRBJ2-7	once	TGCGCCAGCAGCCAAGAAGGGACAGCACATCGATCCACCTACGAGCAGTACTTC	CASSQEGTAHRSTYEQYF
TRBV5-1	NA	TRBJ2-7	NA	TGCGCCAGCAGCTTCCGGCAGGGTCCCTACGAGCAGTACTTC	CASSFRQGPYEQYF
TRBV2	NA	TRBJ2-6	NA	TGTGCCAGCAGTTGGGGGGCAGGGGCCAACGTCCTGACTTTC	CASSWGAGANVLTF
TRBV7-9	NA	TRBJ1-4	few	TGTGCCAGCAGCTTAGACGGGGTCCGAAAACTGTTTTTT	CASSLDGVRKLFF
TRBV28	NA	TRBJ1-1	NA	TGTGCCAGCAGTTTATACCCCGGGGATACCACGGGTGAAGCTTTCTTT	CASSLYPGDTTGEAFF
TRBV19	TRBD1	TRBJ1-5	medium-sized	TGTGCCAGTGCCCCAGGGGGGCCAGGGCAGCCCCAGCATTTT	CASAPGGPGQPQHF
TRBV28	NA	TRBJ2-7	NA	TGTGCCAGCAGGAAAACACCTCTAGCGTCCTACGAGCAGTACTTC	CASRKTPLASYEQYF
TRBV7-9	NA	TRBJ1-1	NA	TGTGCCAGCAGCTTATTTATGGAGGGAGGGGCTTTCTTT	CASSLFMEGGAFF
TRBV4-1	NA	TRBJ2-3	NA	TGCGCCAGCTCGAAATTGTACTCCAGGGGGGGGACAGATACGCAGTATTTT	CASSKLYSRGGTDTQYF
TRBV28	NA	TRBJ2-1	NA	TGTGCCAGCAGGGGGGCCGGGGTGGATGAGCAGTTCTTC	CASRGAGVDEQFF
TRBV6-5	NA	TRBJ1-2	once	TGTGCCAGCATCTCCCAGGGCTCGGTAAACTATGGCTACACCTTC	CASISQGSVNYGYTF
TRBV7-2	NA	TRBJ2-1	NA	TGTGCCAGCAGTCCTATGGATGAGCAGTTCTTC	CASSPMDEQFF
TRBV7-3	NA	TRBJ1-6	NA	TGTGCCAGCAGCTTAGACATGCGATCACCCCTCCACTTT	CASSLDMRSPLHF
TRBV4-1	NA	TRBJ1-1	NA	TGCGCCAGCAGCCAAGATACGGGGGGATGGACTGAAGCTTTCTTT	CASSQDTGGWTEAFF
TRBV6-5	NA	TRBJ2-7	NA	TGTGCCAGCAGTTACGGTGTGGGTTCCTACGAGCAGTACTTC	CASSYGVGSYEQYF
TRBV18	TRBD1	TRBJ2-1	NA	TGTGCCAGCTCACCACCCCAGACAGGGCGTAGGAATGAGCAGTTCTTC	CASSPPQTGRRNEQFF
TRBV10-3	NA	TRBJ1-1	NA	TGTGCCATCAGTGAGTCTGCGTTGAACACTGAAGCTTTCTTT	CAISESALNTEAFF
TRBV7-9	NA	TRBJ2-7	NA	TGTGCCAGCAGCTTAGTGGGCAGCCGGAAAGCCGAGCAGTACTTC	CASSLVGSRKAEQYF
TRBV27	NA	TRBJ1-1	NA	TGTGCCAGCAGTTTAAGTTACGGATACACTGAAGCTTTCTTT	CASSLSYGYTEAFF
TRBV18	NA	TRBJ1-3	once	TGTGCCAGCTCACCAGCCTGGGGTTCAGAGAACACCATATATTTT	CASSPAWGSENTIYF
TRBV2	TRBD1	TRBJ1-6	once	TGTGCCAGCGGGACAGATCGTTTCCCCCTCCACTTT	CASGTDRFPLHF
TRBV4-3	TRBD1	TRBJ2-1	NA	TGCGCCAGCAGCCTAACAGGGGTGAATGAGCAGTTCTTC	CASSLTGVNEQFF
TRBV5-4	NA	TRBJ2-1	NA	TGTGCCACCCTTAGCCACGGGGGCAAGGATGAGCAGTTCTTC	CATLSHGGKDEQFF
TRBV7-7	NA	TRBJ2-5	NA	TGTGCTAGCAGCCAATTTAGCCCCGCAACTGGGCAAGAGACCCAGTACTTC	CASSQFSPATGQETQYF
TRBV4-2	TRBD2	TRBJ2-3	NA	TGTGCCAGCAGCCAAGATGCGGTAGCGGGGGGGATTAGCACAGATACGCAGTATTTT	CASSQDAVAGGISTDTQYF
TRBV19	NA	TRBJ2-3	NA	TGTGCCAGTAGTAACGGCGGCACAGATACGCAGTATTTT	CASSNGGTDTQYF
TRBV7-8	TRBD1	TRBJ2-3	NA	TGTGCCAGCAGCTTAGGGAGGATGACAGGGCAGACAGATACGCAGTATTTT	CASSLGRMTGQTDTQYF
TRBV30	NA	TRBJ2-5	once	TGTGCCGGGTCAGATCGGAGGGAGACCCAGTACTTC	CAGSDRRETQYF
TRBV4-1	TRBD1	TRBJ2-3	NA	TGCGCCAGCAGCCAAGATGGGGGACAGGGGGATTATTATACGCAGTATTTT	CASSQDGGQGDYYTQYF
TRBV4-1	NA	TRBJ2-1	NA	TGCGCCAGCAGCCAAGCCAGCTACAATGAGCAGTTCTTC	CASSQASYNEQFF
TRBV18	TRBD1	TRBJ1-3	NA	TGTGCCAGCTCGCCTGGAACAGGGGATGGAAACACCATATATTTT	CASSPGTGDGNTIYF
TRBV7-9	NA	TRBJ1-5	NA	TGTGCCAGCAGGTTGGGGGGGAATCAGCCCCAGCATTTT	CASRLGGNQPQHF